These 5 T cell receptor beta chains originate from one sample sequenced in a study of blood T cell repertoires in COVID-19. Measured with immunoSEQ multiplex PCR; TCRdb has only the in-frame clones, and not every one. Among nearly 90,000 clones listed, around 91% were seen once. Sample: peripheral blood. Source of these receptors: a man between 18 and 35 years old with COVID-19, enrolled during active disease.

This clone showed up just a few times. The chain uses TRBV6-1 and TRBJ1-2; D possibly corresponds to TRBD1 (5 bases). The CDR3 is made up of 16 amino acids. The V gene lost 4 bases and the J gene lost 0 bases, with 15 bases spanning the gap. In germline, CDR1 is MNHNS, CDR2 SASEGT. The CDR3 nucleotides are TGTGCCAGCAGTGTCTCAAGACAGCAGACTAACTATGGCTACACCTTC. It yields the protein CASSVSRQQTNYGYTF.

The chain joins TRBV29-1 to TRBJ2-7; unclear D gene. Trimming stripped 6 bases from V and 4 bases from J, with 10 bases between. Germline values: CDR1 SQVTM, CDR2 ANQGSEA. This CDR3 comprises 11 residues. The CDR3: CSVTRGYEQYF. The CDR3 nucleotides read TGCAGCGTAACCAGAGGTTACGAGCAGTACTTC.

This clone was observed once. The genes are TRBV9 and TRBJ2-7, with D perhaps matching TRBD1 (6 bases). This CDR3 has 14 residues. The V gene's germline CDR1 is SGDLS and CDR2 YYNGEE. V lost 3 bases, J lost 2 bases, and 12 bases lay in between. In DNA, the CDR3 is TGTGCCAGCAGCGCGTCGGGACACACCTACGAGCAGTACTTC. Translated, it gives CASSASGHTYEQYF. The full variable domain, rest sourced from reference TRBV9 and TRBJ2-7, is DSGVTQTPKHLITATGQRVTLRCSPRSGDLSVYWYQQSLDQGLQFLIQYYNGEERAKGNILERFSAQQFPDLHSELNLSSLELGDSALYFCASSASGHTYEQYFGPGTRLTVT.

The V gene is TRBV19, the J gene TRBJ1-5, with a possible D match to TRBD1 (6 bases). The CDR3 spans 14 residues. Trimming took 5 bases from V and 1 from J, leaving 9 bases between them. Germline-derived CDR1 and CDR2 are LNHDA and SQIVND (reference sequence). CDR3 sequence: CASSWGQSNQPQHF. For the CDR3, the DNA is TGTGCCAGTAGTTGGGGACAAAGCAATCAGCCCCAGCATTTT.

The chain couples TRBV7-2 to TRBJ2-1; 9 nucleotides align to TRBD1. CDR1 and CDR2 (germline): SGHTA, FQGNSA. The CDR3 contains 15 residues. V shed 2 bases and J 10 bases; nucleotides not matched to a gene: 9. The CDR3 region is CASSLPPQGAFEQFF. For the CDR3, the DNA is TGTGCCAGCAGCTTACCCCCACAGGGGGCTTTCGAGCAGTTCTTC.